The next 18 T cell receptor beta chains were all read from a single sample in a study of T cell changes during pregnancy in multiple sclerosis. Profiling relied on immunoSEQ multiplex PCR, and the TCRdb table lists in-frame clones only, not all of them. Of approximately 40,000 clones listed, 75% to 95% are singletons. The source material was CD8+ T cells from peripheral blood mononuclear cells, sampled after pregnancy. These receptors were taken from a female donor with multiple sclerosis, enrolled in a pregnancy study.

This rearrangement joins TRBV5-8 to TRBJ1-1; 8 bases are shared with TRBD1. Germline V gene data show CDR1 as SGHTS and CDR2 as YDEGEE. The CDR3 covers 15 residues. The junction had 7 bases not matched to a gene; V was cut back by 1 base and J by 5 bases. The CDR3 sequence is CASSLKYRGGTEAFF. CDR3 coding DNA: TGTGCCAGCAGCTTGAAGTACAGGGGGGGAACTGAAGCTTTCTTT.

The chain couples TRBV6-4 to TRBJ2-1; the match to TRBD2 covers 9 bases. Germline CDR1 MRHNA, CDR2 SNTAGT. V trimming: 0 bases; J trimming: 6 bases; junction bases outside the gene matches: 3. The CDR3 contains 15 residues. CDR3 protein: CASSDSKLAGNEQFF. CDR3 nucleotides: TGTGCCAGCAGTGACTCAAAACTAGCGGGCAATGAGCAGTTCTTC.

J is TRBJ2-7 and V is TRBV19; 8 bases align to TRBD2. In germline, CDR1 is LNHDA, CDR2 SQIVND (reference sequence). This CDR3 comprises 15 residues. V gave up 6 bases and J gave up 3 bases; unmatched junction bases: 10. For the CDR3, the DNA is TGTGCCAGTAGCGCGGGAGGCGGGAGAAGCTACGAGCAGTACTTC. The encoded protein is CASSAGGGRSYEQYF.

The CDR3 sequence is CASSLELRSPNNEQFF. CDR3 in DNA: TGTGCCAGCAGCTTAGAACTACGTTCCCCCAACAATGAGCAGTTCTTC. The chain couples TRBV7-8 to TRBJ2-1, with D hard to call. Germline V CDR1 and CDR2: SGHVS, FQNEAQ. The CDR3 runs 16 residues. Trimming took off 1 base at V and 5 bases at J, with 15 bases between the two ends.

V is TRBV6-6 and J is TRBJ2-7; TRBD2 agrees at 11 bases. The germline gives CDR1 MNHNY, CDR2 SVGAGI (reference sequence). Losses at the gene ends were 7 bases for V and 4 bases for J; bases not matched to a gene: 3. The CDR3 covers 13 residues. CDR3 sequence reads: CASNLAGGYEQYF. The CDR3 DNA is TGTGCCAGCAACCTAGCGGGAGGATACGAGCAGTACTTC.

V gene TRBV9 combines with J gene TRBJ2-5, with D perhaps TRBD2 (5 bases). V lost 4 bases and J 4 bases, leaving 14 bases between the germline ends. Germline V gene data show CDR1 as SGDLS and CDR2 as YYNGEE. The CDR3 consists of 14 residues. Written as DNA, the CDR3 is TGTGCCAGCAGCAACCGGGATGAACGAGAGACCCAGTACTTC. Its protein is CASSNRDERETQYF.

The chain has TRBV5-5 and TRBJ2-1; no clear D. The V gene lost 0 bases and the J gene lost 10 bases, with 5 bases spanning the gap. Germline V lookup: CDR1 SGHKS, CDR2 YYEKEE (reference sequence). The CDR3 totals 11 residues. The CDR3 reads CASSLAVEQFF. DNA of the CDR3: TGTGCCAGCAGCTTGGCAGTAGAGCAGTTCTTC.

The rearrangement uses TRBV29-1 and TRBJ1-2; the D is unclear. The germline CDR1 and CDR2 sequences are SQVTM and ANQGSEA. Trimming took off 1 base at V and 6 bases at J, with 6 bases between the two ends. The CDR3 spans 11 residues. CDR3 coding DNA: TGCAGCGTTGAAGGGCGGGATGGCTACACCTTC. It encodes CSVEGRDGYTF.

V gene TRBV7-2 combines with J gene TRBJ2-2; 13 positions match TRBD2. Germline V gene lookup returns CDR1 SGHTA and CDR2 FQGNSA. The CDR3 runs 17 residues. J lost 9 bases, V lost 3 bases, and 10 bases had no gene match. For the CDR3, the DNA is TGTGCCAGCAGCTTCGATCTCGGACTAGCGGGAGTCCGGGAGCTGTTTTTT. Amino acids: CASSFDLGLAGVRELFF.

A single count supports this clone. The chain carries TRBV30 and TRBJ2-3; D not resolved. The CDR3 sequence is 13 residues long. In germline, CDR1 is GTSNPN, CDR2 SVGIG (reference sequence). V lost 3 bases and J 0 bases, leaving 7 bases between the germline ends. CDR3 in DNA: TGTGCCTGGAGGCCGAGTAGCACAGATACGCAGTATTTT. Encoded protein: CAWRPSSTDTQYF.

This clone was observed a single time. The chain carries TRBV7-6 and TRBJ2-3; 7 bases line up with TRBD2. The CDR3 covers 14 residues. Germline assignment: CDR1 SGHVS and CDR2 FNYEAQ. V lost 3 bases and J lost 11; bases outside the gene matches: 11. The CDR3 region is CASSFGLGGNGQYF. In DNA, the CDR3 is TGTGCCAGCAGCTTCGGACTAGGAGGGAATGGGCAGTATTTT.

This chain uses TRBV27 with TRBJ2-2; D may be TRBD2 (5 bases). Germline loops: CDR1 MNHEY, CDR2 SMNVEV (reference sequence). Trimming left V 5 bases short and J 4 bases short, with 11 bases between. This CDR3 region has 14 residues. The CDR3 loop is CASSPTRGTGELFF. The CDR3 coding sequence is TGTGCCAGCAGTCCTACCCGGGGCACCGGGGAGCTGTTTTTT.

This clone appeared a single time. At one boundary the junction diverges from the germline segment, which might be a read error. V and J are TRBV30 and TRBJ1-1; D might be TRBD1 (6 bases). The germline V gene encodes CDR1 GTSNPN and CDR2 SVGIG (reference sequence). The CDR3 is 11 residues long. In DNA form, the CDR3 reads TGTGCCTGGCTACGTCGGGACACCCGGGTCTTT. Translated, it gives CAWLRRDTRVF. Full variable domain (remainder filled in from reference TRBV30 and TRBJ1-1): SQTIHQWPATLVQPVGSPLSLECTVEGTSNPNLYWYRQAAGRGLQLLFYSVGIGQISSEVPQNLSASRPQDRQFILSSKKLLLSDSGFYLCAWLRRDTRVFGQGTRLTVV.

This clone came up once. The V and J genes are TRBV5-1 and TRBJ2-3; TRBD2 matches 9 bases. The CDR3 is 16 amino acids. Germline assignment: CDR1 SGHRS and CDR2 YFSETQ. The V segment lost 4 bases and the J segment 0 bases; nucleotides outside the gene matches: 6. The CDR3 spells CASSALAGDSTDTQYF. CDR3 nucleotide sequence: TGCGCCAGCAGCGCCTTAGCGGGAGATAGCACAGATACGCAGTATTTT. The variable domain in full, completed from reference TRBV5-1 and TRBJ2-3, reads KAGVTQTPRYLIKTRGQQVTLSCSPISGHRSVSWYQQTPGQGLQFLFEYFSETQRNKGNFPGRFSGRQFSNSRSEMNVSTLELGDSALYLCASSALAGDSTDTQYFGPGTRLTVL.

This rearrangement joins TRBV9 to TRBJ2-5, with 11 bases identical to TRBD2. Trimming took 0 bases from V and 3 from J; bases not matched to a gene: 7. Germline V gene data show CDR1 as SGDLS and CDR2 as YYNGEE. This CDR3 is built from 17 residues. The CDR3 DNA reads TGTGCCAGCAGCGTAGCGGTAGCGGGGGGGTCCGAAGAGACCCAGTACTTC. Its translation: CASSVAVAGGSEETQYF.

A few counts support this clone. The V call is TRBV9, the J call TRBJ1-2; TRBD1 aligns across 8 bases. This CDR3 region has 15 residues. Losses at the gene ends were 0 bases for V and 4 bases for J; bases not matched to a gene: 5. Germline-derived CDR1 and CDR2 are SGDLS and YYNGEE. CDR3 region: CASSVGGTGTYGYTF. The DNA for the CDR3 is TGTGCCAGCAGCGTAGGTGGGACAGGCACCTATGGCTACACCTTC.

The rearrangement uses TRBV27 and TRBJ1-3; 11 nucleotides align to TRBD1. The germline CDR1 and CDR2 sequences are MNHEY and SMNVEV (reference sequence). The CDR3 consists of 14 residues. V lost 2 bases, J lost 8 bases, and 2 bases stayed unmatched. DNA for the CDR3: TGTGCCAGCAGTTTAAGGGACAGGGGGGACACCATATATTTT. It specifies CASSLRDRGDTIYF.

The V call is TRBV10-3, the J call TRBJ1-1; D remains ambiguous. Germline V gene lookup returns CDR1 ENHRY and CDR2 SYGVKD. This CDR3 is 13 amino acids long. Between the trimmed V and J ends, which lost 2 bases and 7 bases, there was a span of 11 bases. DNA for the CDR3: TGTGCCATCAGTGAGATCGGGAGGGTTGAAGCTTTCTTT. It yields the protein CAISEIGRVEAFF.